This T cell receptor beta chain was profiled in a study of T cell changes during pregnancy in multiple sclerosis. The CDR3 is 13 residues long. Germline V gives CDR1 SGHVS, CDR2 FNYEAQ. V shed 6 bases and J shed 4 bases, with 12 bases lying between them. Libraries were prepared by immunoSEQ multiplex PCR; TCRdb keeps only in-frame clonotypes and omits some of them. The sample holds around 55,000 clones; 94% are singletons and the top ten take approximately 3.7%. The rearrangement links TRBV7-6 to TRBJ2-5; no definite D call. The sequence was collected from a female donor with multiple sclerosis, enrolled in a pregnancy study. The sample here was CD8+ T cells from peripheral blood mononuclear cells, taken in the third trimester of pregnancy. The CDR3 DNA reads TGTGCCAGCAGGTTCGAGACGGGAGAGACCCAGTACTTC. Protein sequence: CASRFETGETQYF.